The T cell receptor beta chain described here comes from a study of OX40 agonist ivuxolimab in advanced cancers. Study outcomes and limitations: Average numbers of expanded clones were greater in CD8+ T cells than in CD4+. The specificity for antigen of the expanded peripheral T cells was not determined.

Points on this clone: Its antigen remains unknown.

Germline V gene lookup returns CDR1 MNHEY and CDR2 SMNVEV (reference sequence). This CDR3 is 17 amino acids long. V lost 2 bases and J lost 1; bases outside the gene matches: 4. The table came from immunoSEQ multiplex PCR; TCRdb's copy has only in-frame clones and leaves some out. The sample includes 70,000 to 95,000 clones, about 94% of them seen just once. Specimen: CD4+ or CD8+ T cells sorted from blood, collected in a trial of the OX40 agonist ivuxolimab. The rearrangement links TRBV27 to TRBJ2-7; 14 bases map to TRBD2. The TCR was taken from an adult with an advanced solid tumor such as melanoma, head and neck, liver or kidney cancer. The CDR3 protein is CASSLGLAGGPSYEQYF. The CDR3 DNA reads TGTGCCAGCAGTTTAGGACTAGCGGGAGGCCCTTCCTACGAGCAGTACTTC.